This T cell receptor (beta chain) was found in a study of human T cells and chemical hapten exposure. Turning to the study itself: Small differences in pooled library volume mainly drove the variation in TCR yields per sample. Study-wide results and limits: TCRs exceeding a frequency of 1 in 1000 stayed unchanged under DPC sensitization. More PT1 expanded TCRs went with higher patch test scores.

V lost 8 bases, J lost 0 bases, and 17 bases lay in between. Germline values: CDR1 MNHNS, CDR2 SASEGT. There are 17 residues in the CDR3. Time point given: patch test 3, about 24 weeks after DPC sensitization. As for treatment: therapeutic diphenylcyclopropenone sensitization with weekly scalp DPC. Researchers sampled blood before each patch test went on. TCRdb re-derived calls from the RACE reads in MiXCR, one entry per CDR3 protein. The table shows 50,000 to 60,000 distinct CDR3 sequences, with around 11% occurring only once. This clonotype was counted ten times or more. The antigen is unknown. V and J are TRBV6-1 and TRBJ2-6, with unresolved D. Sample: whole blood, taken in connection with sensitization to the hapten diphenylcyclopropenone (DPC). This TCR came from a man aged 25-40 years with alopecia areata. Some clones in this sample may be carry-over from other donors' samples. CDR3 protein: CASEPQDGFSGANVLTF. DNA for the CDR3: TGTGCCAGCGAACCCCAGGACGGCTTCTCTGGGGCCAACGTCCTGACTTTC.